The clone carrying this T cell receptor beta chain showed up many times. Its antigen is as yet unknown. These data come from a study of T cells in Graves' hyperthyroidism and ophthalmopathy. Study findings and constraints: Most thyroid clonotypes expanded above 0.001 appeared in blood too.

TCR beta CDR3 regions were amplified from RNA transcripts. The TCR CDR3 first-round RT-PCR relied on the HTBI primer set. TCRdb analysed the multiplex PCR reads with MiXCR anew, one entry per CDR3 protein. The sample yields around 200,000 distinct CDR3 sequences, about 17% seen once. The CDR3 spans 13 residues. Germline assignment: CDR1 SEHNR and CDR2 FQNEAQ (reference sequence). V lost 4 bases and J lost 7; bases outside the gene matches: 6. The specimen was blood. The V call is TRBV7-9, the J call TRBJ1-2; TRBD1 agrees at 7 bases. The sequence derives from a man aged 40-55 years with Graves' hyperthyroidism. Here the CDR3 reads CASSSQGEAGYTF. The CDR3 coding sequence is TGTGCCAGCAGCTCCCAGGGGGAGGCTGGCTACACCTTC.